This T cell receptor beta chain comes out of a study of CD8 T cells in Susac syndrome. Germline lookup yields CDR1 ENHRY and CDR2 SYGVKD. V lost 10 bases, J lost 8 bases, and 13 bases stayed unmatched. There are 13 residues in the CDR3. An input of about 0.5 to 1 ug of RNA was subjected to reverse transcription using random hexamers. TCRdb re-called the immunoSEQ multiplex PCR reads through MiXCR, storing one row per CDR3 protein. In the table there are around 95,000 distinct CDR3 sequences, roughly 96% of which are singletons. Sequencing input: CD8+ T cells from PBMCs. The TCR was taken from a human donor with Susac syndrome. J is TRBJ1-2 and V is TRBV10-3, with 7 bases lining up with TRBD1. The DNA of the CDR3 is TGTGCCAGACGACAGGGAGGGGAGGAAGGCTACACCTTC. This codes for CARRQGGEEGYTF.